The 15 T cell receptor beta chains in this list originate from one sample, sequenced in a study of blood T cells in healthy people across ages. A sample-barcoded 5' primer and a J-beta primer mix were used in a second PCR of roughly 6 to 12 cycles. MiXCR was run by TCRdb on the 5' RACE reads, yielding one entry per CDR3 protein. The sample holds roughly 1,300,000 distinct CDR3 sequences, approximately 59% seen once. Sample: blood. The origin of the receptors is a young man in good health.

V is TRBV5-1 and J is TRBJ1-6; 8 positions agree with TRBD1. J gave up 4 bases and V 2 bases, and 14 bases lay outside the gene matches. This CDR3 is built from 19 residues. The germline CDR1 and CDR2 sequences are SGHRS and YFSETQ. CDR3 sequence reads: CASSFRTGHAQAYNSPLHF. CDR3 nucleotide sequence: TGCGCCAGCAGCTTCCGGACAGGGCACGCGCAAGCTTATAATTCACCCCTCCACTTT.

In its sample, this clonotype was seen a few times. This chain connects TRBV3-1 to TRBJ1-6, with D perhaps matching TRBD1 (5 bases). Trimming stripped 5 bases from V and 5 bases from J, with 13 bases between. There are 15 residues in the CDR3. Germline V gives CDR1 LGHDT, CDR2 YNNKEL (reference sequence). The CDR3 is CASSFRRGNNSPLHF. The CDR3 region has the DNA TGTGCCAGCAGCTTCCGAAGGGGTAATAATTCACCCCTCCACTTT. The full variable domain, its missing parts supplied by reference TRBV3-1 and TRBJ1-6, is DTAVSQTPKYLVTQMGNDKSIKCEQNLGHDTMYWYKQDSKKFLKIMFSYNNKELIINETVPNRFSPKSPDKAHLNLHINSLELGDSAVYFCASSFRRGNNSPLHFGNGTRLTVT.

This chain connects TRBV7-9 to TRBJ2-2, with a possible D match to TRBD1 (6 bases). The length of the CDR3 is 15 residues. V was pared by 6 bases and J by 1 base, with 12 bases between. Germline V gene data show CDR1 as SEHNR and CDR2 as FQNEAQ (reference sequence). The CDR3 nucleotides are TGTGCCAGCAGACGTACAGGGATGAACACCGGGGAGCTGTTTTTT. Translation gives CASRRTGMNTGELFF. Complete variable domain (other parts from reference TRBV7-9 and TRBJ2-2): DTGVSQNPRHKITKRGQNVTFRCDPISEHNRLYWYRQTLGQGPEFLTYFQNEAQLEKSRLLSDRFSAERPKGSFSTLEIQRTEQGDSAMYLCASRRTGMNTGELFFGEGSRLTVL.

The genes are TRBV7-9 and TRBJ2-6, with TRBD1 identical over 7 bases. Per the germline V gene, CDR1 is SEHNR and CDR2 is FQNEAQ (reference sequence). The CDR3 covers 15 residues. The junction had 8 bases not matched to a gene; V was cut back by 3 bases and J by 9 bases. The CDR3 is CASSLGSHRGNVLTF. The DNA for the CDR3 is TGTGCCAGCAGCTTGGGGTCCCACAGGGGCAACGTCCTGACTTTC.

V and J are TRBV6-6 and TRBJ2-7; 12 bases match TRBD1. The junction had 4 bases not matched to a gene; V was cut back by 6 bases and J by 4 bases. Germline lookup yields CDR1 MNHNY and CDR2 SVGAGI (reference sequence). The CDR3 runs 14 residues. CDR3 in amino acids: CASRWDRGQYEQYF. DNA of the CDR3: TGTGCCAGCAGGTGGGACAGGGGGCAGTACGAGCAGTACTTC.

The chain has TRBV6-5 and TRBJ2-3; no clear D. CDR3 length equals 13 residues. Trimming removed 4 bases at V and 2 bases at J, with 7 bases between. The germline V gene encodes CDR1 MNHEY and CDR2 SVGAGI. This CDR3 is CASSSRLTDTQYF. The CDR3 nucleotides are TGTGCCAGCAGTTCCAGACTCACAGATACGCAGTATTTT.

V gene TRBV6-2 or TRBV6-3 combines with J gene TRBJ1-1; the match to TRBD1 covers 11 bases. The junction had 5 bases not matched to a gene; V was cut back by 5 bases and J by 0 bases. The germline V gene encodes CDR1 MNHEY and CDR2 SVGEGT. This CDR3 contains 16 residues. Here the CDR3 reads CASSRWTGGVNTEAFF. The DNA of the CDR3 is TGTGCCAGCAGTCGCTGGACAGGGGGCGTGAACACTGAAGCTTTCTTT.

This sequence joins TRBV11-2 and TRBJ2-3, with a tentative D call TRBD2 (6 bases). The CDR3 has 16 amino acids. Looked up from germline, CDR1 is SGHAT and CDR2 is FQNNGV. The V and J ends lost 4 bases and 2 bases respectively, with 16 bases between them. The CDR3 loop is CASSSGLSGYTDTQYF. As DNA, the CDR3 is TGTGCCAGCAGCTCTGGGCTTAGCGGCTACACAGATACGCAGTATTTT.

The V and J genes are TRBV5-5 and TRBJ2-3; 8 bases map to TRBD2. Germline lookup yields CDR1 SGHKS and CDR2 YYEKEE (reference sequence). V gave up 4 bases and J gave up 2 bases; unmatched junction bases: 12. This CDR3 has 17 amino acids. CDR3 sequence (DNA): TGTGCCAGCAGCGATGCTACTAGCGGACCTTTCACAGATACGCAGTATTTT. Its translation is CASSDATSGPFTDTQYF.

The V gene is TRBV29-1, the J gene TRBJ2-1; D is possibly TRBD1 or TRBD2 (6 bases each). The germline gives CDR1 SQVTM, CDR2 ANQGSEA. The length of the CDR3 is 13 residues. V gave up 6 bases and J gave up 1 base, with 10 bases separating them. The CDR3 loop reads CSVGGLSYNEQFF. CDR3 DNA: TGCAGCGTCGGGGGCTTATCCTACAATGAGCAGTTCTTC.

V and J are TRBV28 and TRBJ2-3; no firm D call. This CDR3 has 13 residues. Germline V gene lookup returns CDR1 MDHEN and CDR2 SYDVKM. V was shortened by 2 bases and J by 8 bases, with 11 bases between the two germline ends. The CDR3 DNA is TGTGCCAGCAGTTTAGGGCGACCGGGTACGCAGTATTTT. Amino acids: CASSLGRPGTQYF.

The genes are TRBV20-1 and TRBJ2-1, with D perhaps TRBD2 (6 bases). V lost 3 bases and J 0 bases, leaving 15 bases between the germline ends. Germline CDR1 and CDR2: DFQATT and SNEGSKA (reference sequence). The CDR3 loop spans 16 amino acids. The chain's CDR3 is CSARSTGLLSYNEQFF. CDR3 sequence (DNA): TGCAGTGCTAGGTCAACGGGACTCCTCTCCTACAATGAGCAGTTCTTC.

V and J are TRBV2 and TRBJ2-5; 8 positions match TRBD2. The CDR3 has 14 residues. V lost 5 bases to trimming and J lost 5 bases; unmatched junction nucleotides: 7. CDR1 is SNHLY and CDR2 is FYNNEI in the germline V gene. DNA for the CDR3: TGTGCCAGCAGTATTAGCGGGATCGGGGAGACCCAGTACTTC. This codes for CASSISGIGETQYF.

The chain uses TRBV13 and TRBJ2-1; D perhaps matches TRBD1 (7 bases). V gave up 2 bases and J gave up 7 bases, with 18 bases separating them. Germline V gene lookup returns CDR1 PRHDT and CDR2 FYEKMQ (reference sequence). CDR3 length: 16 amino acids. CDR3 loop: CASSLLGGAGPNEQFF. The CDR3, as DNA: TGTGCCAGCAGCTTATTAGGGGGCGCGGGGCCTAATGAGCAGTTCTTC.

Remarks on this clonotype: One end of the junction does not line up with germline, which may come from a read error. The rearrangement links TRBV20-1 to TRBJ1-5, with D possibly TRBD1 on 5 matching bases. There are 14 residues in the CDR3. The germline V gene encodes CDR1 DFQATT and CDR2 SNEGSKA (reference sequence). The CDR3 reads CGAVTGGANQPQHF. CDR3 bases: TGCGGTGCCGTTACAGGTGGAGCGAATCAGCCCCAGCATTTT.